This T cell receptor beta chain was identified in a study of Graves' ophthalmopathy and Graves' hyperthyroidism. This clonotype was detected many times. Its specificity is unknown. The V segment lost 3 bases and the J segment 7 bases; nucleotides outside the gene matches: 6. This CDR3 spans 14 amino acids. Germline CDR1 is LGHNA and CDR2 is YNFKEQ. General observations from the study: The model flagged ophthalmopathy progression at approximately 70% sensitivity and about 72% specificity.

Amplifying from RNA transcripts, the study obtained TCR beta CDR3 regions. RT-PCR in the first round used HTBI primers; a second-round multiplex PCR followed. TCRdb ran MiXCR on the multiplex PCR reads and lists one entry per CDR3 protein. This table has hundreds of thousands of distinct CDR3 sequences, approximately 22% appearing once. Stable hyperthyroidism meant no progression to ophthalmopathy within 18 months of follow-up. It was from over 8.5 ml of fresh peripheral blood that the PBMCs came. The clonotype comes from a woman younger than 30 with stable Graves' hyperthyroidism. Some clones in this sample may be carry-over from other donors' samples. The rearrangement links TRBV4-2 to TRBJ1-5; 7 bases match TRBD1. The sequenced sample consisted of peripheral blood. CDR3 loop: CASSQGTEGQPQHF. CDR3 in DNA: TGTGCCAGCAGCCAGGGGACAGAGGGCCAGCCCCAGCATTTT.